What follows is one T cell receptor (beta chain) and its context. This entry belongs to a study of T cell responses to AZD1222 COVID-19 vaccine. The ends were cut back, 5 bases at V and 0 bases at J, with 10 bases in the middle. Germline-derived CDR1 and CDR2 are SGHTA and FQGNSA. This CDR3 is built from 14 residues. The table came from immunoSEQ multiplex PCR; TCRdb's copy has only in-frame clones and leaves some out. The table has fewer than 120,000 clones, 94% seen once. The rearrangement joins TRBV7-2 to TRBJ1-2; D is ambiguous. The sample was peripheral blood, taken 28 days after the second AZD1222 dose. This sequence was found in an adult who received the AZD1222 COVID-19 vaccine. The CDR3 region has the DNA TGTGCCAGCAGCGTTGAAAGAGCTAACTATGGCTACACCTTC. Its protein is CASSVERANYGYTF.